Following are 30 T cell receptor beta chains from one sample sequenced in a study of shared clonotypes between healthy human individuals. Profiled with immunoSEQ multiplex PCR; TCRdb holds only in-frame clones, not every one. The sample has 1.4 million or so clones, approximately 98.5% seen once. Material for sequencing was naive CD4+ T cells sorted from blood. Subset specified: CD45RA+ positively selected. The receptors originated from a man in his thirties or forties in good health.

The chain employs TRBV5-4 and TRBJ2-7; D gene unclear. Germline CDR1 and CDR2: SGHNT and YYREEE (reference sequence). The CDR3 runs 11 residues. V was cut by 3 bases and J by 6 bases, with 7 bases left in between. The CDR3 protein is CASSSQTEQYF. The CDR3 DNA sequence: TGTGCCAGCAGCTCTCAAACCGAGCAGTACTTC.

The chain links TRBV27 to TRBJ2-3, with 12 bases that match TRBD2. This CDR3 has 19 amino acids. Looked up from germline, CDR1 is MNHEY and CDR2 is SMNVEV (reference sequence). J was trimmed by 2 bases and V by 7 bases; bases with no gene match: 16. CDR3 bases: TGTGCCAGCAAAAGAGCGACTAGCGGGAGATGGGGATACACAGATACGCAGTATTTT. Translating it yields CASKRATSGRWGYTDTQYF.

The chain employs TRBV19 and TRBJ2-7; TRBD2 matches 9 bases. Germline V gene sequence: CDR1 LNHDA, CDR2 SQIVND (reference sequence). The CDR3 is made up of 16 amino acids. J gave up 3 bases and V 2 bases, and 8 bases lay outside the gene matches. The CDR3 DNA reads TGTGCCAGTAGTATATCCGCTAGCGGGACCAACTACGAGCAGTACTTC. It codes for CASSISASGTNYEQYF.

In regard to this clone: Within the sample, other DNA sequences also encode this same CDR3. The chain employs TRBV29-1 and TRBJ1-3, with D uncertain. Germline values: CDR1 SQVTM, CDR2 ANQGSEA. Between the trimmed V and J ends, which lost 3 bases and 3 bases, there was a span of 3 bases. The CDR3 covers 11 residues. The CDR3 region has the DNA TGCAGCGTTGATAGTGGAAACACCATATATTTT. Translation gives CSVDSGNTIYF.

This clone was observed a single time. The V and J genes are TRBV5-1 and TRBJ2-5; 14 bases are shared with TRBD2. Germline CDR1 SGHRS, CDR2 YFSETQ. V was clipped by 5 bases and J by 3 bases; unmatched bases: 3. This CDR3 is 15 amino acids long. CDR3 bases: TGCGCCAGCAGAGGGACTAGCGGGGGCAAAGAGACCCAGTACTTC. Translation: CASRGTSGGKETQYF.

The chain joins TRBV18 to TRBJ1-1, with a tentative D call TRBD1 (6 bases). V gave up 1 base and J gave up 0 bases, with 18 bases separating them. The CDR3 runs to 18 residues. The germline CDR1 and CDR2 sequences are KGHSH and LQKENI. Here the CDR3 reads CASSPLSHHGGMNTEAFF. As DNA, the CDR3 is TGTGCCAGCTCACCACTAAGCCACCACGGGGGCATGAACACTGAAGCTTTCTTT. The full variable domain, in which reference TRBV18 and TRBJ1-1 provide the parts outside the CDR3, is NAGVMQNPRHLVRRRGQEARLRCSPMKGHSHVYWYRQLPEEGLKFMVYLQKENIIDESGMPKERFSAEFPKEGPSILRIQQVVRGDSAAYFCASSPLSHHGGMNTEAFFGQGTRLTVV.

The chain employs TRBV6-6 and TRBJ2-3, with D tentatively TRBD1 (6 bases). The CDR3 runs to 16 residues. Germline CDR1 is MNHNY and CDR2 is SVGAGI (reference sequence). The V and J ends lost 2 bases and 1 base respectively, with 13 bases between them. The CDR3 DNA follows: TGTGCCAGCAGTTACACGGGGCCAGGGGGCACAGATACGCAGTATTTT. Translation: CASSYTGPGGTDTQYF.

V gene TRBV19 combines with J gene TRBJ1-2; D is undetermined. This CDR3 has 13 residues. Trimming removed 1 base at V and 3 bases at J, with 6 bases between. Per germline, CDR1 LNHDA and CDR2 SQIVND (reference sequence). CDR3 amino acids: CASSIGLDYGYTF. CDR3 sequence (DNA): TGTGCCAGTAGTATAGGCCTTGACTATGGCTACACCTTC.

CDR3 in DNA: TGCGCCAGCAGCTTGGCTACGACAGGGGGCCGCCGGTACTTC. The encoded protein is CASSLATTGGRRYF. The chain recombines TRBV5-1 with TRBJ2-5; 10 nucleotides match TRBD1. CDR1 and CDR2 from the germline V gene are SGHRS and YFSETQ. CDR3 length equals 14 residues. Trimming cost V 0 bases and J 13 bases; bases outside gene matches: 9.

The genes are TRBV9 and TRBJ2-1; TRBD2 is a possible D gene (6 bases). This CDR3 has 15 amino acids. CDR1 and CDR2 (germline): SGDLS, YYNGEE. V lost 3 bases, J lost 7 bases, and 17 bases lay in between. CDR3 coding DNA: TGTGCCAGCAGCGGTCTAGCGACAAGTAGGAATGAGCAGTTCTTC. It yields the protein CASSGLATSRNEQFF. The full variable domain, its missing parts supplied by reference TRBV9 and TRBJ2-1, is DSGVTQTPKHLITATGQRVTLRCSPRSGDLSVYWYQQSLDQGLQFLIQYYNGEERAKGNILERFSAQQFPDLHSELNLSSLELGDSALYFCASSGLATSRNEQFFGPGTRLTVL.

The chain has TRBV28 and TRBJ1-1; tentative D call: TRBD1 (5 bases). The germline gives CDR1 MDHEN, CDR2 SYDVKM. Trimming stripped 7 bases from V and 4 bases from J, with 19 bases between. The CDR3 totals 15 residues. The CDR3 reads CASTLTVGGSTEAFF. In nucleotides, the CDR3 is TGTGCCAGCACCCTGACAGTGGGGGGGAGCACTGAAGCTTTCTTT.

The chain uses TRBV5-8 and TRBJ1-2; the D gene is possibly TRBD1 (5 bases). Per germline, CDR1 SGHTS and CDR2 YDEGEE. Trimming cost V 0 bases and J 3 bases, with 6 bases left between them. The CDR3 runs to 13 residues. The CDR3: CASSLGGYYGYTF. The CDR3 nucleotides read TGTGCCAGCAGCTTGGGGGGGTACTATGGCTACACCTTC. Looking up the rest from reference TRBV5-8 and TRBJ1-2 gives the full variable domain: EAGVTQSPTHLIKTRGQQATLRCSPISGHTSVYWYQQALGLGLQFLLWYDEGEERNRGNFPPRFSGRQFPNYSSELNVNALELEDSALYLCASSLGGYYGYTFGSGTRLTVV.

The J gene is TRBJ2-1, the V gene TRBV29-1; D might be TRBD1 (6 bases). The CDR3 is 14 amino acids. Germline loops: CDR1 SQVTM, CDR2 ANQGSEA. Trimming shortened V by 7 bases and J by 7 bases, and 20 bases separated the two germline ends. The CDR3 reads CSASGHTSRNEQFF. The DNA of the CDR3 is TGCAGCGCCTCGGGACACACTAGTCGGAATGAGCAGTTCTTC.

The rearrangement links TRBV5-5 to TRBJ1-1; unclear D gene. The germline V and J ends were trimmed by 4 bases and 1 base, with 14 bases remaining between them. The CDR3 is 15 residues long. Looked up from germline, CDR1 is SGHKS and CDR2 is YYEKEE (reference sequence). This CDR3 is CASSPGPHPNTEAFF. The DNA of the CDR3 is TGTGCCAGCAGCCCCGGACCCCATCCGAACACTGAAGCTTTCTTT.

This chain connects TRBV7-2 to TRBJ1-5, with D uncertain. V lost 4 bases and J lost 6, with 13 bases in between. The CDR3 totals 14 residues. Germline CDR1 SGHTA, CDR2 FQGNSA. The CDR3 reads CASSSPRGSQPQHF. CDR3 DNA sequence: TGTGCCAGCAGCTCTCCTCGAGGGTCTCAGCCCCAGCATTTT.

This chain connects TRBV9 to TRBJ2-1, with 12 bases lining up with TRBD2. Germline assignment: CDR1 SGDLS and CDR2 YYNGEE. Losses at the gene ends were 8 bases for V and 8 bases for J; bases not matched to a gene: 17. The CDR3 spans 17 residues. The CDR3 region is CASTPRLAGGPGDEQFF. CDR3 nucleotides: TGTGCCAGTACCCCGCGCCTAGCGGGAGGGCCCGGGGATGAGCAGTTCTTC.

This sequence joins TRBV7-2 and TRBJ1-2; TRBD1 matches at 10 bases. In germline, CDR1 is SGHTA, CDR2 FQGNSA. Trimming removed 3 bases from V and 8 bases from J; junction bases left unmatched: 6. The CDR3 extends over 14 amino acids. The CDR3 nucleotides read TGTGCCAGCAGCTTTCCGGGACAGGGGCGGGGCTACACCTTC. It codes for CASSFPGQGRGYTF. Combining the CDR3 with reference TRBV7-2 and TRBJ1-2 gives the whole variable domain GAGVSQSPSNKVTEKGKDVELRCDPISGHTALYWYRQSLGQGLEFLIYFQGNSAPDKSGLPSDRFSAERTGGSVSTLTIQRTQQEDSAVYLCASSFPGQGRGYTFGSGTRLTVV.

This chain joins TRBV7-9 and TRBJ2-5, with 7 bases identical to TRBD2. J lost 2 bases, V lost 5 bases, and 14 bases had no gene match. The germline CDR1 and CDR2 sequences are SEHNR and FQNEAQ (reference sequence). The CDR3 is 17 amino acids. The CDR3 loop is CASSHGVGLAVQETQYF. In nucleotides, the CDR3 is TGTGCCAGCAGCCACGGTGTGGGTCTAGCGGTACAAGAGACCCAGTACTTC. Supplemented by reference TRBV7-9 and TRBJ2-5, the full variable domain reads DTGVSQNPRHKITKRGQNVTFRCDPISEHNRLYWYRQTLGQGPEFLTYFQNEAQLEKSRLLSDRFSAERPKGSFSTLEIQRTEQGDSAMYLCASSHGVGLAVQETQYFGPGTRLLVL.

This sequence joins TRBV7-2 and TRBJ2-5, with 7 bases fitting TRBD1. This CDR3 is 15 amino acids long. V was clipped by 8 bases and J by 3 bases; unmatched bases: 12. The V gene's germline CDR1 is SGHTA and CDR2 FQGNSA. The CDR3, as DNA: TGTGCCAGCTCTCTGTTGGGACAGTCGGAAGAGACCCAGTACTTC. Encoded protein: CASSLLGQSEETQYF.

The chain recombines TRBV7-6 with TRBJ2-3; TRBD1 matches at 11 bases. This CDR3 comprises 13 residues. Germline CDR1 and CDR2: SGHVS and FNYEAQ. J gave up 14 bases and V 3 bases, and 7 bases lay outside the gene matches. DNA for the CDR3: TGTGCCAGCAGCTTGGACCGGGACAGGGGGGCGTATTTT. This encodes CASSLDRDRGAYF.

V usage is TRBV27 and J usage is TRBJ2-7; possible D gene TRBD2, 5 bases. Trimming removed 6 bases at V and 0 bases at J, with 15 bases between. Germline V gene data show CDR1 as MNHEY and CDR2 as SMNVEV (reference sequence). The CDR3 loop spans 15 amino acids. The CDR3 DNA follows: TGTGCCAGCAGCTGGTCAGGAACTAGCTCCTACGAGCAGTACTTC. It specifies CASSWSGTSSYEQYF.

J is TRBJ2-7 and V is TRBV7-9; the D is unclear. CDR3 length equals 11 residues. V lost 6 bases to trimming and J lost 5 bases, with 8 bases between them. Germline lookup yields CDR1 SEHNR and CDR2 FQNEAQ (reference sequence). The DNA of the CDR3 is TGTGCCAGCAGTGAACGGAACGAGCAGTACTTC. Translating gives CASSERNEQYF.

The J gene is TRBJ1-2, the V gene TRBV14; the D is unclear. Germline V gene lookup returns CDR1 SGHDN and CDR2 FVKESK. There are 15 residues in the CDR3. V lost 2 bases and J 8 bases, leaving 18 bases between the germline ends. The CDR3 nucleotides are TGTGCCAGCAGCCAAACCCGGGAGGGTCTAAAGGGCTACACCTTC. Encoded protein: CASSQTREGLKGYTF.

A note on this clone: The sample has other DNA sequences that encode this CDR3 too. V is TRBV28 and J is TRBJ2-7; D call uncertain. Looked up from germline, CDR1 is MDHEN and CDR2 is SYDVKM. The length of the CDR3 is 11 residues. Trimming removed 8 bases at V and 0 bases at J, with 5 bases between. The CDR3 nucleotides read TGTGCCAGCCGACACTCCTACGAGCAGTACTTC. As protein: CASRHSYEQYF.

The chain uses TRBV11-2 and TRBJ1-4; 8 positions match TRBD1. Unmatched junction bases numbered 7, after V lost 5 bases and J lost 8 bases. The length of the CDR3 is 14 residues. Germline values: CDR1 SGHAT, CDR2 FQNNGV. The CDR3 DNA reads as TGTGCCAGCAGCCCCGGACAGGGATGGGAAAAACTGTTTTTT. This gives the protein CASSPGQGWEKLFF. The full variable domain, rest sourced from reference TRBV11-2 and TRBJ1-4, is EAGVAQSPRYKIIEKRQSVAFWCNPISGHATLYWYQQILGQGPKLLIQFQNNGVVDDSQLPKDRFSAERLKGVDSTLKIQPAKLEDSAVYLCASSPGQGWEKLFFGSGTQLSVL.

The genes are TRBV7-9 and TRBJ2-1, with 10 bases lining up with TRBD2. After removal of 3 bases from V and 2 bases from J, the junction contained 7 bases not matched to a gene. This CDR3 spans 17 amino acids. Germline V gene data show CDR1 as SEHNR and CDR2 as FQNEAQ (reference sequence). The CDR3 nucleotides are TGTGCCAGCAGCTTGACATTAGCGGGAGGCCCCTACAATGAGCAGTTCTTC. This gives the protein CASSLTLAGGPYNEQFF.

The chain has TRBV7-8 and TRBJ2-1; 7 nucleotides match TRBD2. The CDR3 runs 14 residues. Per the germline V gene, CDR1 is SGHVS and CDR2 is FQNEAQ. V shed 5 bases, J shed 12 bases, and the junction held 13 bases outside the gene matches. The CDR3 DNA sequence: TGTGCCAGCAGCCTTCGGGACTACCACACGGGGCAGTTCTTC. It specifies CASSLRDYHTGQFF.

The V and J genes are TRBV18 and TRBJ2-2, with D possibly being TRBD2 (6 bases). The V end lost 6 bases, the J end lost 1 base, and 15 bases lay between the germline ends. The CDR3 contains 16 residues. Per the germline V gene, CDR1 is KGHSH and CDR2 is LQKENI. The DNA for the CDR3 is TGTGCCAGCTCTCGCGCCGGGACTGGGAACACCGGGGAGCTGTTTTTT. Translating gives CASSRAGTGNTGELFF. Variable domain in full (rest from reference TRBV18 and TRBJ2-2): NAGVMQNPRHLVRRRGQEARLRCSPMKGHSHVYWYRQLPEEGLKFMVYLQKENIIDESGMPKERFSAEFPKEGPSILRIQQVVRGDSAAYFCASSRAGTGNTGELFFGEGSRLTVL.

The chain combines TRBV5-4 with TRBJ2-7; D is ambiguous. Germline-derived CDR1 and CDR2 are SGHNT and YYREEE (reference sequence). The CDR3 sequence is 14 residues long. Trimming took off 4 bases at V and 6 bases at J, with 17 bases between the two ends. The CDR3, as DNA: TGTGCCAGCAGCCCCCCCACCGCTACCATCGAGCAGTACTTC. It yields the protein CASSPPTATIEQYF.

V usage is TRBV6-1 and J usage is TRBJ2-1; a possible D gene is TRBD2 (5 bases). The CDR3 is 15 amino acids. Germline V lookup: CDR1 MNHNS, CDR2 SASEGT. Trimming removed 4 bases from V and 6 bases from J, with 16 bases in between. CDR3: CASSAVRGGVNEQFF. CDR3 bases: TGTGCCAGCAGTGCGGTCCGGGGTGGGGTCAATGAGCAGTTCTTC.